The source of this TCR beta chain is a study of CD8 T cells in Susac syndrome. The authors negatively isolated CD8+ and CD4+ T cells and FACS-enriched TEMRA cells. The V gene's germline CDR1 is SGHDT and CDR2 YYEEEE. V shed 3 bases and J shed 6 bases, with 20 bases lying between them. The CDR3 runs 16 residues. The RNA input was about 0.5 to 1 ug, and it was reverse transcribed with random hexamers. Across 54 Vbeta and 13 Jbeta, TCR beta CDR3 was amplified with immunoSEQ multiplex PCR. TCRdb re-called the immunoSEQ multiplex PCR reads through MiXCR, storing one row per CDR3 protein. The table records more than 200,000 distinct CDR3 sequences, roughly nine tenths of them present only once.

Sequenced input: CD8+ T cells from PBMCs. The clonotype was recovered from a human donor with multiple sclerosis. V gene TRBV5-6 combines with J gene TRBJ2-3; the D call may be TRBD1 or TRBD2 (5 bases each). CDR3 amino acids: CASSSTLGTPSDTQYF. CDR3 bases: TGTGCCAGCAGCTCCACCCTGGGGACCCCCTCCGATACGCAGTATTTT.